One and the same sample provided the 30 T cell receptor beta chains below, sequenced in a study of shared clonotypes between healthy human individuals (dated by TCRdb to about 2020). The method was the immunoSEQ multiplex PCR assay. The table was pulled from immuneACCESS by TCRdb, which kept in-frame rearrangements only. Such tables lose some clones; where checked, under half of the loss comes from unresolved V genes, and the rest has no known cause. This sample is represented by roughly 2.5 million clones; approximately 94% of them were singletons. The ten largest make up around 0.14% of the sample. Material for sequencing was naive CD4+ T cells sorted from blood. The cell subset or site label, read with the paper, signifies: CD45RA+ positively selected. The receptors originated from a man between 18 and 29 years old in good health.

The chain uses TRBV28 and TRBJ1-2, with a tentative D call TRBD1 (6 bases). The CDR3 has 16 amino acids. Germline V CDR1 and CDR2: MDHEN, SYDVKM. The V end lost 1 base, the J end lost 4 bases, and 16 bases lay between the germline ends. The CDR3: CASSLSYTGTTYGYTF. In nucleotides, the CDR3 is TGTGCCAGCAGTTTATCCTATACCGGGACAACCTATGGCTACACCTTC.

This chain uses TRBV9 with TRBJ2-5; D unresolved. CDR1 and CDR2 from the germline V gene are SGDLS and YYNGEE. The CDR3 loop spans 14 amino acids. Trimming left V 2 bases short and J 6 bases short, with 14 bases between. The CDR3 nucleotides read TGTGCCAGCAGCGTCGAGGATTACGCGAAGACCCAGTACTTC. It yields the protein CASSVEDYAKTQYF. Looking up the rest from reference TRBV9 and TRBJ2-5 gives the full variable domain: DSGVTQTPKHLITATGQRVTLRCSPRSGDLSVYWYQQSLDQGLQFLIQYYNGEERAKGNILERFSAQQFPDLHSELNLSSLELGDSALYFCASSVEDYAKTQYFGPGTRLLVL.

Here the CDR3 reads CASSITDRTTGELFF. In DNA, the CDR3 is TGTGCCAGTAGTATAACGGACAGAACCACCGGGGAGCTGTTTTTT. This chain joins TRBV19 and TRBJ2-2; tentatively, D is TRBD1 (6 bases). The CDR3 is 15 amino acids. Germline V gene data show CDR1 as LNHDA and CDR2 as SQIVND (reference sequence). The ends were cut back, 2 bases at V and 4 bases at J, with 11 bases in the middle.

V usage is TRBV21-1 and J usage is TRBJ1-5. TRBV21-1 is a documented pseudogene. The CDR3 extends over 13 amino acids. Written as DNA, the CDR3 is TGTGCCAGCATTCGGGGAGCTCCTCAGCCCCAGCATTTT. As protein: CASIRGAPQPQHF.

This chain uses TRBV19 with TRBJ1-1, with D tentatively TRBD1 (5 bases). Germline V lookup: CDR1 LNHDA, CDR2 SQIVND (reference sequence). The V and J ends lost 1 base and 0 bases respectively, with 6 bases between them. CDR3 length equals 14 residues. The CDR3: CASSIAGMNTEAFF. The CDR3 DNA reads TGTGCCAGTAGTATAGCAGGGATGAACACTGAAGCTTTCTTT.

Here the CDR3 reads CASSRQGTIYF. The CDR3 DNA is TGTGCCAGCAGTCGACAGGGAACCATATATTTT. The chain has TRBV7-9 and TRBJ1-3; 7 bases line up with TRBD1. The ends lost 6 bases at V and 10 bases at J; junction bases unmatched: 3. CDR1 is SEHNR and CDR2 is FQNEAQ in the germline V gene (reference sequence). CDR3 length: 11 amino acids. Full variable domain (rest looked up from reference TRBV7-9 and TRBJ1-3): DTGVSQNPRHKITKRGQNVTFRCDPISEHNRLYWYRQTLGQGPEFLTYFQNEAQLEKSRLLSDRFSAERPKGSFSTLEIQRTEQGDSAMYLCASSRQGTIYFGEGSWLTVV.

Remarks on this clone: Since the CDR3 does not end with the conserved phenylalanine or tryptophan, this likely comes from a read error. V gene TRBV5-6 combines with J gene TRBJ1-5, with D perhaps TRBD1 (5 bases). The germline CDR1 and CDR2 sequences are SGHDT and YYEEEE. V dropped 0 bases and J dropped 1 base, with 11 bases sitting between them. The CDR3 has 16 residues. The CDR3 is CASSLAPGRSNQPQHL. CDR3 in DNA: TGTGCCAGCAGCTTGGCCCCAGGGCGCAGCAATCAGCCCCAGCATCTT.

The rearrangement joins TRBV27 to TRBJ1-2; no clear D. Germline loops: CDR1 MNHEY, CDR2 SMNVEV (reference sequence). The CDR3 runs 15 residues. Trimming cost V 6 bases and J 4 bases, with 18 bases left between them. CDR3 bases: TGTGCCAGCAGCCTATCCTGGACGGGAATCTATGGCTACACCTTC. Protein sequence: CASSLSWTGIYGYTF.

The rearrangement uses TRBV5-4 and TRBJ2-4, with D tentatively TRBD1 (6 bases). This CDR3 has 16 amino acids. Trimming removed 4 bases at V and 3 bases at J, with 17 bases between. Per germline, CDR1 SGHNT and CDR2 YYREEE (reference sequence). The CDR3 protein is CASSPASDRNKNIQYF. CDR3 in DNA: TGTGCCAGCAGCCCCGCTTCGGACAGAAACAAAAACATTCAGTACTTC.

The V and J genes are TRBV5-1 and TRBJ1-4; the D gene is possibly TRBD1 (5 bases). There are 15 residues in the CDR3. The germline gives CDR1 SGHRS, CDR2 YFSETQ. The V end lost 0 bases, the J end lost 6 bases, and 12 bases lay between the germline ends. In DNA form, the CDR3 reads TGCGCCAGCAGCTTGGGGGACTATGAAGATGAAAAACTGTTTTTT. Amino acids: CASSLGDYEDEKLFF.

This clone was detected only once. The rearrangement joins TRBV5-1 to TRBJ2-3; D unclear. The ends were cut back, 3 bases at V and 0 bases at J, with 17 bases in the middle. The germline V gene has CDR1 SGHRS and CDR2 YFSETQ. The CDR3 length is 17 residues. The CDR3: CASSSLGGGPSTDTQYF. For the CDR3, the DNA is TGCGCCAGCAGCTCGCTCGGTGGCGGCCCTAGCACAGATACGCAGTATTTT.

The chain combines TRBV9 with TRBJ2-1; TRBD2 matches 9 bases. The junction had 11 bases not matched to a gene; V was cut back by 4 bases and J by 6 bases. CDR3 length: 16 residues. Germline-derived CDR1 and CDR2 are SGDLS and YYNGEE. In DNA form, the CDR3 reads TGTGCCAGCAGCCCCCGTCAGGTAGCGGGAGCCAATGAGCAGTTCTTC. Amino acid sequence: CASSPRQVAGANEQFF.

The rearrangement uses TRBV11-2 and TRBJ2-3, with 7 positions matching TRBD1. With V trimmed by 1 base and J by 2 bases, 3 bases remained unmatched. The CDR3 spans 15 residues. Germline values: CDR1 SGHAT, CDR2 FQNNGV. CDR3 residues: CASSLVGTDTDTQYF. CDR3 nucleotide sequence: TGTGCCAGCAGCTTAGTGGGGACAGACACAGATACGCAGTATTTT.

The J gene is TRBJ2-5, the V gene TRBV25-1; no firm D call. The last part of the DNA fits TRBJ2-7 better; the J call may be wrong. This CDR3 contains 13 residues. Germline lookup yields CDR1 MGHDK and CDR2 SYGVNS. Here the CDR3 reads CASSLAPSYEQYF. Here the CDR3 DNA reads TGTGCCAGCAGTCTGGCCCCCTCCTACGAGCAGTACTTC.

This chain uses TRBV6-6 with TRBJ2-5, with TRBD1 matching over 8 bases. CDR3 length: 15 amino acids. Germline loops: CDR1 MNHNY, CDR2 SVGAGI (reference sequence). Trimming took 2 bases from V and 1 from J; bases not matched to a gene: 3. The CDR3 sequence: CASSYPGQGQETQYF. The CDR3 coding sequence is TGTGCCAGCAGTTACCCCGGACAGGGCCAAGAGACCCAGTACTTC.

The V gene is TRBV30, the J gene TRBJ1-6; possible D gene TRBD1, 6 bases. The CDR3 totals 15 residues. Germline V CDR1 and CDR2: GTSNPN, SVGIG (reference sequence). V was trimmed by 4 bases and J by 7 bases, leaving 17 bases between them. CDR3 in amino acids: CAWNRPGHLNSPLHF. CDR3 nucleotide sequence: TGTGCCTGGAACCGACCGGGACACCTAAATTCACCCCTCCACTTT.

The DNA for the CDR3 is TGTGCCAGCAGCTTGGACCCAGCGGGCACCGGGGAGCTGTTTTTT. Protein sequence: CASSLDPAGTGELFF. J is TRBJ2-2 and V is TRBV5-5, with D maybe TRBD2 (6 bases). The CDR3 is made up of 15 amino acids. V was pared by 0 bases and J by 4 bases, with 10 bases between. The germline gives CDR1 SGHKS, CDR2 YYEKEE (reference sequence).

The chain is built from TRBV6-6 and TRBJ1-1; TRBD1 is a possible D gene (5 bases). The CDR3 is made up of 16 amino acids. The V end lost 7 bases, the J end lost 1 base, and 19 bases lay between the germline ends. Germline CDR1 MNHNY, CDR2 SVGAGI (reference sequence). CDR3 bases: TGTGCCAGCATCCCCGCGGGGGGTCGCAGGAACACTGAAGCTTTCTTT. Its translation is CASIPAGGRRNTEAFF.

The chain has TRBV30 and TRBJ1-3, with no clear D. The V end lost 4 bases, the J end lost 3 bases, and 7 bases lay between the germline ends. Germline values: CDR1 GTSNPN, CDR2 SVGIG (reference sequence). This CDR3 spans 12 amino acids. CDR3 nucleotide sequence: TGTGCCTGGACCCCGGGTGGAAACACCATATATTTT. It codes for CAWTPGGNTIYF.

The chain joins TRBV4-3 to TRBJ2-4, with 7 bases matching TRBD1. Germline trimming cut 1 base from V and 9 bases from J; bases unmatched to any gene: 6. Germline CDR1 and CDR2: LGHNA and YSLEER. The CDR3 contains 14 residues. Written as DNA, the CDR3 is TGCGCCAGCAGCCAAGGACAGGGCCTAGGCATTCAGTACTTC. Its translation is CASSQGQGLGIQYF.

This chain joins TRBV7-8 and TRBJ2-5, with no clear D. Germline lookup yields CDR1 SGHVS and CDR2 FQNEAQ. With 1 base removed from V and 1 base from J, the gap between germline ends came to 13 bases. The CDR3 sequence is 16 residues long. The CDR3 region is CASSLGGSQTQETQYF. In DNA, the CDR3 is TGTGCCAGCAGCTTAGGGGGTTCGCAAACCCAAGAGACCCAGTACTTC.

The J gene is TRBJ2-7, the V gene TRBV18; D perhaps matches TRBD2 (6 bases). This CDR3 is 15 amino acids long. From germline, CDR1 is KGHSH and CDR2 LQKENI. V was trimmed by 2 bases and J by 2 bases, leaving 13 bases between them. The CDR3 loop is CASSPTGTDPYEQYF. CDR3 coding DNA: TGTGCCAGCTCACCAACCGGGACTGACCCCTACGAGCAGTACTTC.

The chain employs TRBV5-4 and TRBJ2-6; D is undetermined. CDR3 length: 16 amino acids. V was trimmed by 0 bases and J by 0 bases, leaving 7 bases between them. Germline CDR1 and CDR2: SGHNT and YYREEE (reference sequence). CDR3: CASSLEGGSGANVLTF. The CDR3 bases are TGTGCCAGCAGCTTGGAAGGCGGCTCTGGGGCCAACGTCCTGACTTTC.

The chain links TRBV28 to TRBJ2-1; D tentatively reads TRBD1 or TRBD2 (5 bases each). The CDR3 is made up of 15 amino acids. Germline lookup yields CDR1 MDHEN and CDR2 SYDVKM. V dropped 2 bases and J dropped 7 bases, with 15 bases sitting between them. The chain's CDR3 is CASSLSRVWGNEQFF. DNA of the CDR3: TGTGCCAGCAGTTTAAGCCGGGTTTGGGGGAATGAGCAGTTCTTC.

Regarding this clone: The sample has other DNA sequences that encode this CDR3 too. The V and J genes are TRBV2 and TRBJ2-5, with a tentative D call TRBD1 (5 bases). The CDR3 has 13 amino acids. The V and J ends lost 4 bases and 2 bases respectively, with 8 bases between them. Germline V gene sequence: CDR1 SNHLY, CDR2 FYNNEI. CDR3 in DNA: TGTGCCAGCAGTGGACAGACGCAAGAGACCCAGTACTTC. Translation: CASSGQTQETQYF.

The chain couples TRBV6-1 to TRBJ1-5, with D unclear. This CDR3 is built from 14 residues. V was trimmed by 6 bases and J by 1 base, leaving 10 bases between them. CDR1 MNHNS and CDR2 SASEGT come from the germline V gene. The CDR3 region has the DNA TGTGCCAGCAGAATATATCAGAGCAATCAGCCCCAGCATTTT. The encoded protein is CASRIYQSNQPQHF.

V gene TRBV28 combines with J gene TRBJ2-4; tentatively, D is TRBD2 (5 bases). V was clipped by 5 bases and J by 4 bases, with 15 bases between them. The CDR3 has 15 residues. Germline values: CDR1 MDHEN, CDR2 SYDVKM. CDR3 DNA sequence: TGTGCCAGCAGTCCAATAGCGCCCGAAAAAAACATTCAGTACTTC. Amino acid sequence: CASSPIAPEKNIQYF.

The CDR3 DNA reads TGTGCCAGCAGCTTGGTCGCTAGCGGGGACCCCTTTTACTCCTACAATGAGCAGTTCTTC. Translated: CASSLVASGDPFYSYNEQFF. The chain couples TRBV7-3 to TRBJ2-1; 9 bases are shared with TRBD2. V shed 3 bases, J shed 0 bases, and the junction held 15 bases outside the gene matches. The CDR3 is 20 residues long. Germline CDR1 SGHTA, CDR2 FQGTGA.

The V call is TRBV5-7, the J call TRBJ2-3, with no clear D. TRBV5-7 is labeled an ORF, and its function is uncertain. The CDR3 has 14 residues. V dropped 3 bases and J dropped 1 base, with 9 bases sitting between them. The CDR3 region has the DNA TGTGCCAGCAGCTACGGCGGCCGCACAGATACGCAGTATTTT. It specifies CASSYGGRTDTQYF.

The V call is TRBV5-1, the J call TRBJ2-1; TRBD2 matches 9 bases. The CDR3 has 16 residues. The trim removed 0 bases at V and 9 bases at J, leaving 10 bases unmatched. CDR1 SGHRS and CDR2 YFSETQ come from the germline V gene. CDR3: CASSLAAGGSGGEQFF. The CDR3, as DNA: TGCGCCAGCAGCTTGGCTGCGGGGGGGTCCGGTGGTGAGCAGTTCTTC.